The sequence of this T cell receptor beta chain was determined in a study of Graves' ophthalmopathy and Graves' hyperthyroidism. Researchers turned away patients with other autoimmune diseases, uncontrolled infections, pregnancy or lactation. PBMCs stemmed from more than 9.5 ml of fresh peripheral blood. About this clonotype: Its cognate antigen is unknown. One end of the junction does not line up with germline, which may come from a read error.

Germline CDR1 and CDR2: SGHAT and FQNNGV. The CDR3 has 13 residues. TCR beta CDR3 amplification used RNA transcripts. HTBI primers served in a first-round RT-PCR, which a second-round multiplex PCR followed. A single record per CDR3 protein comes from TCRdb applying MiXCR to the multiplex PCR reads. The sample has almost 750,000 distinct CDR3 sequences, roughly 41% seen once. General observations from the study: In blood, most expanded thyroid clonotypes above 0.001 frequency were also detected. Sensitivity of 65% to 71% and specificity of approximately 72% were achieved by the model that predicted ophthalmopathy progression.

The sequence derives from an adult man with Graves' ophthalmopathy. V is TRBV11-2 and J is TRBJ2-5; D is tentatively TRBD1 or TRBD2 (6 bases each). The sequencing input was peripheral blood. The CDR3 region is CASSLEGEETQYF. Here the CDR3 DNA reads TGCGCCAGCAGCTTGGAGGGGGAGGAGACCCAGTACTTC.